Shown below are 28 T cell receptor beta chains from a single sample sequenced in a study of blood T cell repertoires in COVID-19. The repertoire was sequenced with immunoSEQ multiplex PCR; TCRdb's copy has only in-frame clones and lacks some. This table holds fewer than 50,000 clones, about 84% found once. The sequencing sample was made of peripheral blood. The receptors here all came from a human donor in a cohort sampled during active COVID-19.

The rearrangement links TRBV6-6 to TRBJ2-3, with 13 positions matching TRBD2. There are 15 residues in the CDR3. Germline lookup yields CDR1 MNHNY and CDR2 SVGAGI (reference sequence). With V trimmed by 6 bases and J by 10 bases, 10 bases remained unmatched. CDR3 coding DNA: TGTGCCAGCAGAGGGACTAGCGGGGCCCTCGAGGCGCAGTATTTT. This gives the protein CASRGTSGALEAQYF.

A word on this clone: Other DNA sequences in the same sample also yield this CDR3. The chain couples TRBV5-1 to TRBJ1-6; D might be TRBD1 (5 bases). Per the germline V gene, CDR1 is SGHRS and CDR2 is YFSETQ. This CDR3 region has 14 residues. V lost 0 bases and J lost 5, with 6 bases in between. CDR3 sequence reads: CASSLGGDNSPLHF. In nucleotides, the CDR3 is TGCGCCAGCAGCTTGGGGGGGGATAATTCACCCCTCCACTTT. Combining the CDR3 with reference TRBV5-1 and TRBJ1-6 gives the whole variable domain KAGVTQTPRYLIKTRGQQVTLSCSPISGHRSVSWYQQTPGQGLQFLFEYFSETQRNKGNFPGRFSGRQFSNSRSEMNVSTLELGDSALYLCASSLGGDNSPLHFGNGTRLTVT.

The chain employs TRBV6-5 and TRBJ2-3; 7 bases agree with TRBD1. CDR3 length: 14 amino acids. V shed 7 bases, J shed 0 bases, and the junction held 4 bases outside the gene matches. Germline values: CDR1 MNHEY, CDR2 SVGAGI. This CDR3 is CASKEQGSTDTQYF. CDR3 DNA sequence: TGTGCCAGCAAGGAACAGGGGAGCACAGATACGCAGTATTTT.

This chain connects TRBV12-3 or TRBV12-4 to TRBJ1-2, with 9 nucleotides matching TRBD1. The CDR3 loop spans 13 amino acids. V shed 5 bases, J shed 4 bases, and the junction held 2 bases outside the gene matches. The CDR3 sequence is CASSMDRGYGYTF. CDR3 nucleotide sequence: TGTGCCAGCAGTATGGACAGGGGCTATGGCTACACCTTC.

The CDR3 spells CASSGTGQGTGELFF. In nucleotides, the CDR3 is TGTGCCAGCAGCGGGACAGGGCAAGGCACCGGGGAGCTGTTTTTT. V gene TRBV6-4 combines with J gene TRBJ2-2; 9 positions agree with TRBD1. Unmatched junction bases numbered 6, after V lost 6 bases and J lost 4 bases. CDR1 and CDR2 (germline): MRHNA, SNTAGT. This CDR3 has 15 residues.

The CDR3 protein is CASSRYRVGGYTF. The CDR3 DNA reads as TGTGCCAGCAGCAGATACAGGGTCGGGGGCTACACCTTC. The gene calls are TRBV12-3 or TRBV12-4 and TRBJ1-2, with a tentative D call TRBD1 (6 bases). The CDR3 totals 13 residues. V lost 6 bases and J lost 8, with 16 bases in between.

The gene calls are TRBV14 and TRBJ2-3; 8 nucleotides match TRBD2. Germline values: CDR1 SGHDN, CDR2 FVKESK. CDR3 length: 16 residues. Germline trimming cut 4 bases from V and 1 base from J; bases unmatched to any gene: 7. CDR3 DNA sequence: TGTGCCAGCAGCCCAAATAGCGGGGTGGGCACAGATACGCAGTATTTT. Translating gives CASSPNSGVGTDTQYF. Using reference TRBV14 and TRBJ2-3 for the parts outside the CDR3, the full variable domain is EAGVTQFPSHSVIEKGQTVTLRCDPISGHDNLYWYRRVMGKEIKFLLHFVKESKQDESGMPNNRFLAERTGGTYSTLKVQPAELEDSGVYFCASSPNSGVGTDTQYFGPGTRLTVL.

The chain has TRBV12-3 or TRBV12-4 and TRBJ2-1; no clear D gene. There are 12 residues in the CDR3. V was trimmed by 6 bases and J by 5 bases, leaving 8 bases between them. The CDR3 region has the DNA TGTGCCAGCAGCTTTTACAACAATGAGCAGTTCTTC. It is translated as CASSFYNNEQFF.

The rearrangement joins TRBV7-2 to TRBJ1-2, with 7 positions matching TRBD1. The CDR3 has 14 amino acids. V shed 2 bases, J shed 3 bases, and the junction held 3 bases outside the gene matches. Germline V gene data show CDR1 as SGHTA and CDR2 as FQGNSA. The CDR3 sequence is CASSLHRGDYGYTF. CDR3 DNA: TGTGCCAGCAGCTTACACAGGGGCGACTATGGCTACACCTTC.

This chain joins TRBV19 and TRBJ1-2; no definite D call. The germline CDR1 and CDR2 sequences are LNHDA and SQIVND (reference sequence). The V and J ends lost 3 bases and 2 bases respectively, with 10 bases between them. CDR3 size: 14 residues. The CDR3 nucleotides are TGTGCCAGTAGTATTAGAGGGCCCAACTATGGCTACACCTTC. This encodes CASSIRGPNYGYTF.

This rearrangement joins TRBV5-5 to TRBJ2-7; the match to TRBD2 covers 8 bases. The CDR3 totals 16 residues. With V trimmed by 4 bases and J by 5 bases, 14 bases remained unmatched. The germline V gene has CDR1 SGHKS and CDR2 YYEKEE (reference sequence). CDR3 in amino acids: CASSATSASGLDEQYF. CDR3 sequence (DNA): TGTGCCAGCAGCGCAACCTCGGCTAGCGGGCTAGACGAGCAGTACTTC.

This sequence joins TRBV6-5 and TRBJ2-3; TRBD2 might be the D (6 bases). CDR1 and CDR2 from the germline V gene are MNHEY and SVGAGI. The CDR3 has 13 amino acids. Trimming removed 2 bases from V and 4 bases from J, with 7 bases in between. CDR3 residues: CASSYPGADTQYF. DNA of the CDR3: TGTGCCAGCAGTTACCCGGGGGCAGATACGCAGTATTTT.

The chain has TRBV6-1 and TRBJ1-6; D not resolved. The ends were cut back, 0 bases at V and 7 bases at J, with 7 bases in the middle. CDR3 size: 14 residues. The germline gives CDR1 MNHNS, CDR2 SASEGT. The CDR3 is CASSEALRNSPLHF. DNA of the CDR3: TGTGCCAGCAGTGAAGCGCTGAGGAATTCACCCCTCCACTTT.

The rearrangement uses TRBV13 and TRBJ2-1, with TRBD1 identical over 9 bases. V dropped 2 bases and J dropped 8; count of bases not matched to a gene: 10. Germline V gives CDR1 PRHDT, CDR2 FYEKMQ (reference sequence). The CDR3 is 16 residues long. The CDR3 sequence: CASSLKGRDRADEQFF. The DNA of the CDR3 is TGTGCCAGCAGCTTAAAGGGCCGGGACAGGGCGGATGAGCAGTTCTTC.

V and J are TRBV7-2 and TRBJ2-3, with TRBD2 matching 8 bases. V dropped 2 bases and J dropped 6; count of bases not matched to a gene: 13. This CDR3 is built from 17 residues. Looked up from germline, CDR1 is SGHTA and CDR2 is FQGNSA. This CDR3 is CASSLKPQTRLADTQYF. CDR3 bases: TGTGCCAGCAGCTTAAAACCCCAGACCAGACTAGCGGATACGCAGTATTTT.

V usage is TRBV18 and J usage is TRBJ2-6; 9 bases fit TRBD1. The germline V gene encodes CDR1 KGHSH and CDR2 LQKENI. The V segment lost 1 base and the J segment 2 bases; nucleotides outside the gene matches: 9. The CDR3 length is 19 residues. This CDR3 is CASSPLTGQGTTGANVLTF. In DNA form, the CDR3 reads TGTGCCAGCTCACCACTAACGGGACAGGGAACTACTGGGGCCAACGTCCTGACTTTC.

This clone was detected only a few times. This sequence joins TRBV9 and TRBJ1-1; D is unclear. The CDR3 spans 12 residues. Germline assignment: CDR1 SGDLS and CDR2 YYNGEE. V was pared by 4 bases and J by 4 bases, with 8 bases between. The CDR3 bases are TGTGCCAGCAGCCACTCGGGCACTGAAGCTTTCTTT. Its protein is CASSHSGTEAFF.

The chain employs TRBV25-1 and TRBJ2-3; D is undetermined. The germline V gene encodes CDR1 MGHDK and CDR2 SYGVNS. The CDR3 length is 13 residues. V gave up 3 bases and J gave up 1 base, with 5 bases separating them. The CDR3 DNA reads TGTGCCAGCAGTGATTATCGCACAGATACGCAGTATTTT. Translation gives CASSDYRTDTQYF.

The CDR3, as DNA: TGTGCCAGCAGCTTAGCGGCTAGCGGGGGGGCGTACGAGCAGTACTTC. It specifies CASSLAASGGAYEQYF. The chain uses TRBV7-2 and TRBJ2-7; 12 nucleotides agree with TRBD2. The ends lost 0 bases at V and 4 bases at J; junction bases unmatched: 4. CDR1 and CDR2 from the germline V gene are SGHTA and FQGNSA. The CDR3 length is 16 residues.

The chain uses TRBV27 and TRBJ1-2; 10 bases align to TRBD1. This CDR3 contains 16 residues. V lost 3 bases and J lost 0; bases outside the gene matches: 4. The V gene's germline CDR1 is MNHEY and CDR2 SMNVEV (reference sequence). DNA for the CDR3: TGTGCCAGCAGTTTGGTGACAGGGGGCGCTAACTATGGCTACACCTTC. Translation: CASSLVTGGANYGYTF.

The chain couples TRBV6-1 to TRBJ1-3; D gene ambiguous. V dropped 0 bases and J dropped 2 bases, with 8 bases sitting between them. This CDR3 has 15 amino acids. Per the germline V gene, CDR1 is MNHNS and CDR2 is SASEGT. For the CDR3, the DNA is TGTGCCAGCAGTGAAGCCGACGGGGCTGGAAACACCATATATTTT. This codes for CASSEADGAGNTIYF.

The chain carries TRBV7-2 and TRBJ2-3; no clear D gene. CDR3 length equals 14 residues. CDR1 and CDR2 (germline): SGHTA, FQGNSA. Trimming shortened V by 2 bases and J by 4 bases, and 10 bases separated the two germline ends. CDR3 protein: CASSLLGSADTQYF. The DNA for the CDR3 is TGTGCCAGCAGCTTATTGGGCTCCGCAGATACGCAGTATTTT.

This clone was detected once. The V call is TRBV27, the J call TRBJ1-1, with unresolved D. The germline CDR1 and CDR2 sequences are MNHEY and SMNVEV (reference sequence). This CDR3 contains 13 residues. The V gene lost 3 bases and the J gene lost 0 bases, with 5 bases spanning the gap. The CDR3 region is CASSFIMNTEAFF. CDR3 DNA: TGTGCCAGCAGTTTCATCATGAACACTGAAGCTTTCTTT.

The J gene is TRBJ2-7, the V gene TRBV3-1 (or the pseudogene TRBV3-2); D gene uncertain. The CDR3 is made up of 11 amino acids. The germline V gene has CDR1 LGHDT and CDR2 YNNKEL (reference sequence). Trimming pared 2 bases from V and 4 bases from J, leaving 3 bases between. CDR3 in DNA: TGTGCCAGCAGCCAACAGTACGAGCAGTACTTC. Its protein is CASSQQYEQYF.

This sequence joins TRBV12-5 and TRBJ2-1, with 10 bases identical to TRBD2. Germline V gene lookup returns CDR1 LGHNT and CDR2 FRNRAP. CDR3 length equals 19 residues. The ends lost 2 bases at V and 7 bases at J; junction bases unmatched: 17. CDR3 nucleotide sequence: TGTGCTAGTGGTTTGTTTCTTCAGAGCGGGAGGGCCGGGAGAAATGAGCAGTTCTTC. Translation: CASGLFLQSGRAGRNEQFF.

The chain joins TRBV3-1 (or the pseudogene TRBV3-2) to TRBJ2-2; 7 positions match TRBD2. V dropped 0 bases and J dropped 6; count of bases not matched to a gene: 4. The CDR3 contains 15 residues. CDR1 is LGHDT and CDR2 is YNNKEL in the germline V gene (reference sequence). This chain's CDR3 is CASSQDWGGSGELFF. Written as DNA, the CDR3 is TGTGCCAGCAGCCAAGATTGGGGGGGGTCCGGGGAGCTGTTTTTT.

The gene calls are TRBV10-3 and TRBJ2-3, with 11 bases lining up with TRBD2. The CDR3 runs 16 residues. The V gene end was trimmed by 3 bases and the J gene end by 4 bases; junction bases not matched to a gene: 6. Germline V gene lookup returns CDR1 ENHRY and CDR2 SYGVKD. CDR3 bases: TGTGCCATCAGTGATCCCCTAGCGGGAGGCTCAGATACGCAGTATTTT. This sequence encodes CAISDPLAGGSDTQYF.

This clone was observed a few times. The V and J genes are TRBV5-4 and TRBJ1-2, with no clear D. The germline V and J ends were trimmed by 2 bases and 8 bases, with 13 bases remaining between them. CDR3 length equals 13 residues. CDR1 and CDR2 (germline): SGHNT, YYREEE (reference sequence). DNA for the CDR3: TGTGCCAGCAGCTTTGAGGATATCGGGGGCTACACCTTC. Amino acids: CASSFEDIGGYTF.